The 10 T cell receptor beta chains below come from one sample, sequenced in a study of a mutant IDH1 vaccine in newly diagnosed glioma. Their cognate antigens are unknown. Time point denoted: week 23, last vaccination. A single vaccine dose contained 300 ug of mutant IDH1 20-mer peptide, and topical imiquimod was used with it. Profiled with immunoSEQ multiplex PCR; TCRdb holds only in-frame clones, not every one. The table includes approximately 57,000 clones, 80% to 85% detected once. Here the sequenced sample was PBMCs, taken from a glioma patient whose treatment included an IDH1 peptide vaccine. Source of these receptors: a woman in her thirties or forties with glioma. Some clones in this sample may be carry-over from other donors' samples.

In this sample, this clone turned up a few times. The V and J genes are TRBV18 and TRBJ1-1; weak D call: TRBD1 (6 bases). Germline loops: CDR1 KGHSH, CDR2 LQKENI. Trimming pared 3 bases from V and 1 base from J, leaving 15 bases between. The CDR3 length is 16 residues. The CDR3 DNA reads TGTGCCAGCTCACCGCAAATTTACAGGGAGAACACTGAAGCTTTCTTT. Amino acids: CASSPQIYRENTEAFF.

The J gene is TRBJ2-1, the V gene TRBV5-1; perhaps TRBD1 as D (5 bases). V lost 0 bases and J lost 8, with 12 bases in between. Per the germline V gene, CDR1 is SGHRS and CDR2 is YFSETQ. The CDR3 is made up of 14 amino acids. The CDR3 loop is CASSLAQVGDEQFF. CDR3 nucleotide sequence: TGCGCCAGCAGCTTGGCACAGGTTGGCGATGAGCAGTTCTTC.

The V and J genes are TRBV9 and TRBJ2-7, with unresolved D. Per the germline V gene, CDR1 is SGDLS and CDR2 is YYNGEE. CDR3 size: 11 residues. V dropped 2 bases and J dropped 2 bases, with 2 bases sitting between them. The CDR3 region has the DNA TGTGCCAGCAGCGTGACCTACGAGCAGTACTTC. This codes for CASSVTYEQYF.

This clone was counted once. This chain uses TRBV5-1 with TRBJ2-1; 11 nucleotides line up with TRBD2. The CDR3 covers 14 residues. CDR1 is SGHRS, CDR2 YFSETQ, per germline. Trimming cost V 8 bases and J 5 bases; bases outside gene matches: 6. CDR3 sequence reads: CASEASGGNNEQFF. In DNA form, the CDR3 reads TGCGCCAGTGAGGCTAGCGGGGGGAACAATGAGCAGTTCTTC.

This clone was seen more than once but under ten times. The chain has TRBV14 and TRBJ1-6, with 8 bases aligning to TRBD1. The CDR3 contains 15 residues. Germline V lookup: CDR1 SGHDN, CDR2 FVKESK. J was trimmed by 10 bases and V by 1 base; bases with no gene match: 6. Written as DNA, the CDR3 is TGTGCCAGCAGCCAAGTAGGACAGGGATGGTCACCCCTCCACTTT. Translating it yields CASSQVGQGWSPLHF.

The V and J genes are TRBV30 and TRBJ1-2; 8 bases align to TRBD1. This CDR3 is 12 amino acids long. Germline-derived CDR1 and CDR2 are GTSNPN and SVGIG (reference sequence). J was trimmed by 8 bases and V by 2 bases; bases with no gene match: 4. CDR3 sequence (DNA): TGTGCCTGGAGTACGACAGGGGCCGGCTACACCTTC. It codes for CAWSTTGAGYTF.

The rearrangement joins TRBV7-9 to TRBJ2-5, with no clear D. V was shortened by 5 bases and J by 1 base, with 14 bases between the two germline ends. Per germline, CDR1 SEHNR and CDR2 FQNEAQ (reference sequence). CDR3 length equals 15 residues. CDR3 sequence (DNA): TGTGCCAGCAGCATAACCTCGGGTTTCCAAGAGACCCAGTACTTC. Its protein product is CASSITSGFQETQYF.

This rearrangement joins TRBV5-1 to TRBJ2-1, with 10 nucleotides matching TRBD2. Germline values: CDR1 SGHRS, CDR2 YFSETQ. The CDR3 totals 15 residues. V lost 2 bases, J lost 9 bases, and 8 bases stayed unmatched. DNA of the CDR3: TGCGCCAGCAGCTTCGGTAGCGGGGGGTCCAGTGAGCAGTTCTTC. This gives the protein CASSFGSGGSSEQFF.

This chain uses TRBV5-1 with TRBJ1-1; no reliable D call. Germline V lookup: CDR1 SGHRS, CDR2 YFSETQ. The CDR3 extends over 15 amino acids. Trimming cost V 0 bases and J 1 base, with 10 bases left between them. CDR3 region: CASSLAPDGNTEAFF. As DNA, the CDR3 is TGCGCCAGCAGCTTGGCCCCGGACGGGAACACTGAAGCTTTCTTT.

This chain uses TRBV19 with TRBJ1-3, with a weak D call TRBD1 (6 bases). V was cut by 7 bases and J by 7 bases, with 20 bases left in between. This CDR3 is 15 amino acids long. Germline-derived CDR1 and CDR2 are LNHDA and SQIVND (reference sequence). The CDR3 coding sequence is TGTGCCAGTACCCCCCTTGGGGGCGGCAGGAACACCATATATTTT. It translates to CASTPLGGGRNTIYF.